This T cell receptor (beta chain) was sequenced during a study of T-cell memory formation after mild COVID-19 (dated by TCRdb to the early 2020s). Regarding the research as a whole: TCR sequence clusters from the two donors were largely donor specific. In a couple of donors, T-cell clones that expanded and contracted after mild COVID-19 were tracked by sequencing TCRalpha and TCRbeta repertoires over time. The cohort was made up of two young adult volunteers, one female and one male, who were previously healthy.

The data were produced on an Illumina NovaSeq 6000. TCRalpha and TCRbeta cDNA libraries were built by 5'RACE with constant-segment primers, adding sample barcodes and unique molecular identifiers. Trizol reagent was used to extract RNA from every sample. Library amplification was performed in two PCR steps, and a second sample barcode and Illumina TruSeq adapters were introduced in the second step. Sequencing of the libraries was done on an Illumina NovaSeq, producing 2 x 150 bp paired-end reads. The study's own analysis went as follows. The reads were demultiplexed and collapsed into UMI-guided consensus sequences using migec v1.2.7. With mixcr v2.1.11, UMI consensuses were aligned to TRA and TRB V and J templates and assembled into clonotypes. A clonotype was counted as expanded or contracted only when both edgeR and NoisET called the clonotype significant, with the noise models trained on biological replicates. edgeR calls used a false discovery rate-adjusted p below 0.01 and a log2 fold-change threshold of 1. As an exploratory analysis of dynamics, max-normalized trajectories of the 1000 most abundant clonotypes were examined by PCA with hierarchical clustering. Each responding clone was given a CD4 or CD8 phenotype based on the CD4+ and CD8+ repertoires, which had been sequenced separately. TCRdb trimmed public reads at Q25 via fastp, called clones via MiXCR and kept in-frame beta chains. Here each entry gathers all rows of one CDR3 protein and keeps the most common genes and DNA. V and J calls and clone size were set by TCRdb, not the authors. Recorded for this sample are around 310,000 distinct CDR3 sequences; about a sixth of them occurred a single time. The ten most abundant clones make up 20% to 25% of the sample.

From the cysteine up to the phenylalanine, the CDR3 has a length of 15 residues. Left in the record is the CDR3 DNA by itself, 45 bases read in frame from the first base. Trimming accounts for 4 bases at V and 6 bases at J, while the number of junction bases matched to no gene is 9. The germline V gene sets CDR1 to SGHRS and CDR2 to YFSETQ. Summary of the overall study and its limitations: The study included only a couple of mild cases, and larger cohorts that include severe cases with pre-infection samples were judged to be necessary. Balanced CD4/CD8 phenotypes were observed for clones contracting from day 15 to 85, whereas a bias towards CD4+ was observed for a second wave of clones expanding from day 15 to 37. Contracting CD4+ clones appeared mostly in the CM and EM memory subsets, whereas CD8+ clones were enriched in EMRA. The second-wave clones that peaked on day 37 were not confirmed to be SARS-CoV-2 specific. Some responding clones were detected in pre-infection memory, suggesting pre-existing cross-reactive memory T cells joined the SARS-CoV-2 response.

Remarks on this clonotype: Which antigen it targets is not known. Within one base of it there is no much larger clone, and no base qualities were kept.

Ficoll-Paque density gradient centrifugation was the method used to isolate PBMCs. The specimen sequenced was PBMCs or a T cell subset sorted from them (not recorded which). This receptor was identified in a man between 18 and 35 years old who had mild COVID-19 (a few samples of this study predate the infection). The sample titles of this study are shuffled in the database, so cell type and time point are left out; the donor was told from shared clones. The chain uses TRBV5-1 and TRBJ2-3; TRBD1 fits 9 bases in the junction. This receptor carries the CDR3 CASSPRTGAPDTQYF. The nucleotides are TGCGCCAGCAGCCCTAGGACAGGGGCTCCGGATACGCAGTATTTT.